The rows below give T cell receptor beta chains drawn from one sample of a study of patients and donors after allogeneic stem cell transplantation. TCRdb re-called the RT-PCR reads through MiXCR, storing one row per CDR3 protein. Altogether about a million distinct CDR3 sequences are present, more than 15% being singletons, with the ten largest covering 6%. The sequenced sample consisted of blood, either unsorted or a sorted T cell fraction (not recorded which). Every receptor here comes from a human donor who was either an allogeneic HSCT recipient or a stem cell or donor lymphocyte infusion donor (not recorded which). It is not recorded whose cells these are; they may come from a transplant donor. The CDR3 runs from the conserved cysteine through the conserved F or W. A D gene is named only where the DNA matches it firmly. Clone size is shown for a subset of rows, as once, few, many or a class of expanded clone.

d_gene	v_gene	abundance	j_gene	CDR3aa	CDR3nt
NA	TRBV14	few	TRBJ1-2	CASSQASGSLGYGYTF	TGTGCCAGCAGCCAAGCGTCCGGCAGTCTTGGCTATGGCTACACCTTC
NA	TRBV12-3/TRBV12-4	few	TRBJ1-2	CASSFGSGGGYTF	TGTGCCAGCAGTTTTGGCTCCGGTGGTGGCTACACCTTC
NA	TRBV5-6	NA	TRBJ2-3	CASSDLQDTQYF	TGTGCCAGCAGCGATTTGCAAGATACGCAGTATTTT
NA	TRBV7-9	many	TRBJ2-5	CASSLMLRDRETQYF	TGTGCCAGCAGCTTAATGTTGCGCGACAGAGAGACCCAGTACTTC
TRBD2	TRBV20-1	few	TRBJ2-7	CSAGAAGVLYEQYF	TGCAGTGCTGGGGCTGCGGGGGTTTTATACGAGCAGTACTTC
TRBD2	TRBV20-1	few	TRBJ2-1	CSEGGRGGNEQFF	TGCAGTGAAGGTGGGAGGGGAGGTAATGAGCAGTTCTTC
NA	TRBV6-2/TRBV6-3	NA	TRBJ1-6	CASSYSGLSNSPLHF	TGTGCCAGCAGTTACTCCGGGTTGTCTAATTCACCCCTCCACTTT
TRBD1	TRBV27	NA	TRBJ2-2	CASSVYRGRTGELFF	TGTGCCAGCAGTGTCTACAGGGGGCGGACCGGGGAGCTGTTTTTT
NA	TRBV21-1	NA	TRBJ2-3	CASSKAHTQGESDTQYF	TGTGCCAGCAGCAAAGCGCACACCCAAGGGGAGTCAGATACGCAGTATTTT
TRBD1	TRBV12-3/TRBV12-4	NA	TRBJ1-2	CASSGTATNYGYTF	TGTGCCAGCAGTGGGACAGCCACTAACTATGGCTACACCTTC
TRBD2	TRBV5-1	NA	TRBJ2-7	CASSPEAGGPSYEQYF	TGCGCCAGCAGCCCCGAAGCGGGAGGGCCCTCCTACGAGCAGTACTTC
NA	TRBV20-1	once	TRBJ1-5	CSAHAGGTGPQHF	TGCAGTGCTCACGCGGGCGGGACCGGGCCCCAGCATTTT
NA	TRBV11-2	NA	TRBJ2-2	CASSPSGRYNTGELFF	TGTGCCAGCAGTCCGTCAGGACGATACAACACCGGGGAGCTGTTTTTT
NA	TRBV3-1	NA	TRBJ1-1	CASSLAAGYTEAFF	TGTGCCAGCAGCTTAGCGGCGGGGTACACTGAAGCTTTCTTT
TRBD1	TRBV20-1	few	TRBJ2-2	CSARDAGGRTGELFF	TGCAGTGCTAGAGATGCAGGGGGCCGCACCGGGGAGCTGTTTTTT
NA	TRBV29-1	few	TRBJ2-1	CSVYLVENSYNEQFF	TGCAGCGTTTATCTCGTGGAGAACTCCTACAATGAGCAGTTCTTC
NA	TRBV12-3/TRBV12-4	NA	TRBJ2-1	CASSPLDSEGYNEQFF	TGTGCCAGCAGTCCCCTGGACAGTGAGGGGTACAATGAGCAGTTCTTC
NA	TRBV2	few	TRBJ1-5	CASSDRQDQPQHF	TGTGCCAGCAGTGACAGGCAAGATCAGCCCCAGCATTTT
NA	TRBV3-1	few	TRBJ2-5	CASSQDGLSQETQYF	TGTGCCAGCAGCCAAGATGGGCTTTCCCAAGAGACCCAGTACTTC
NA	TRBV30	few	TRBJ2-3	CAWEIGDTQYF	TGTGCCTGGGAAATAGGTGATACGCAGTATTTT
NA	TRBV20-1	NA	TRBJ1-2	CSARTAEKGYTF	TGCAGTGCTAGGACCGCCGAGAAGGGCTACACCTTC
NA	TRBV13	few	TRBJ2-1	CASSSLTDNEQFF	TGTGCCAGCAGCTCACTCACGGACAATGAGCAGTTCTTC
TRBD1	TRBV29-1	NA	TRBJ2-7	CSVARGQGAYEQYF	TGCAGCGTTGCCCGGGGACAGGGGGCCTACGAGCAGTACTTC
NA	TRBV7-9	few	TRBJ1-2	CASSPSWGYTF	TGTGCCAGCAGCCCTTCATGGGGCTACACCTTC
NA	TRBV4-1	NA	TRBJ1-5	CASSQEIGQLPNQPQHF	TGCGCCAGCAGCCAAGAGATAGGGCAATTACCGAATCAGCCCCAGCATTTT
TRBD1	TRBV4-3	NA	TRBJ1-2	CASSQGGQYGYTF	TGCGCCAGCAGCCAGGGGGGACAGTATGGCTACACCTTC
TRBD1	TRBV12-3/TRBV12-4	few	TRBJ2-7	CASRPGTGGREQYF	TGTGCCAGCAGACCCGGGACAGGGGGCAGGGAGCAGTACTTC
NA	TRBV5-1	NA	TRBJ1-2	CASSLGPGQRDGYTF	TGCGCCAGCAGCTTGGGGCCGGGGCAGAGGGATGGCTACACCTTC
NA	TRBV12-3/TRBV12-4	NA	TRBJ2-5	CASNTTPGSNPRRQETQYF	TGTGCCAGCAATACCACGCCGGGGTCAAACCCTAGGAGGCAAGAGACCCAGTACTTC
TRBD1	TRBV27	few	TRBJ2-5	CASRRLGQVKETQYF	TGTGCCAGCAGACGTCTCGGACAGGTTAAAGAGACCCAGTACTTC
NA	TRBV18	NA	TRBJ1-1	CASSSGLELGNTEAFF	TGTGCCAGCTCTTCGGGACTCGAACTGGGTAACACTGAAGCTTTCTTT
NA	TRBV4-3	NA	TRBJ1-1	CASSQHTGNTEAFF	TGCGCCAGCAGCCAGCATACAGGGAACACTGAAGCTTTCTTT
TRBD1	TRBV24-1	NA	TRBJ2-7	CATSVAGTGGYEQYF	TGTGCCACCAGTGTCGCCGGGACAGGGGGCTACGAGCAGTACTTC
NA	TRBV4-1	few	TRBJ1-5	CASSQQEGQPQHF	TGCGCCAGCAGCCAACAGGAGGGTCAGCCCCAGCATTTT
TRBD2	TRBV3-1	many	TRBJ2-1	CASSQVAGAYNEQFF	TGTGCCAGCAGCCAAGTGGCGGGAGCCTACAATGAGCAGTTCTTC
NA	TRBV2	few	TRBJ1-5	CASSEWENDNQPQHF	TGTGCCAGCAGTGAATGGGAGAATGACAATCAGCCCCAGCATTTT
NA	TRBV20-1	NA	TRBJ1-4	CSARKTFQGRTNEKLFF	TGCAGTGCTAGAAAGACATTCCAGGGTAGAACTAATGAAAAACTGTTTTTT
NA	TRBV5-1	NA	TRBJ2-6	CASSFPWGSGSFSGANVLTF	TGCGCCAGCAGCTTCCCCTGGGGATCAGGGTCTTTCTCTGGGGCCAACGTCCTGACTTTC
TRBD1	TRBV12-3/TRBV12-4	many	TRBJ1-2	CASSTNRGGYTF	TGTGCCAGCAGTACCAACAGGGGTGGCTACACCTTC
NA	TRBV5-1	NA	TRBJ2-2	CASSLVEWVAGELFF	TGCGCCAGCAGCTTGGTGGAATGGGTTGCCGGGGAGCTGTTTTTT
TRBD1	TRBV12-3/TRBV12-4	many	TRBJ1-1	CASSDRGRGTEAFF	TGTGCCAGCAGCGACAGGGGGCGAGGCACTGAAGCTTTCTTT
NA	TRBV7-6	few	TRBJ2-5	CASSQGGPQETQYF	TGTGCCAGCAGCCAAGGGGGACCGCAAGAGACCCAGTACTTC
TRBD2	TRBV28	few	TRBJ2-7	CASSLPGTSGIF	TGTGCCAGCAGCTTACCCGGGACTAGCGGGATCTTC
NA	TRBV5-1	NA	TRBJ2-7	CASSSRVRTEQSREQYF	TGCGCCAGCAGCTCGAGGGTTCGGACAGAGCAATCACGCGAGCAGTACTTC
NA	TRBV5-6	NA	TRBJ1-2	CASSFGVREGYGYTF	TGTGCCAGCAGCTTCGGTGTCAGGGAAGGCTATGGCTACACCTTC
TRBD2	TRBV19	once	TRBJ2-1	CASSVASGGAGEQFF	TGTGCCAGTAGTGTCGCTAGCGGGGGGGCGGGTGAGCAGTTCTTC
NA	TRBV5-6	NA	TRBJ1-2	CASSLGGQHYGYTF	TGTGCCAGCAGCTTGGGAGGGCAGCACTATGGCTACACCTTC
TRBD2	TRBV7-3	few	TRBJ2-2	CASSYPGLAGTGELFF	TGTGCCAGCAGCTACCCGGGACTAGCGGGGACCGGGGAGCTGTTTTTT
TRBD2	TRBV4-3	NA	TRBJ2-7	CASSQVGMASGTYEQYF	TGCGCCAGCAGCCAAGTAGGAATGGCTAGCGGGACCTACGAGCAGTACTTC
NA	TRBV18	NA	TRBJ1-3	CASSPLAGDTIYF	TGTGCCAGCTCACCATTGGCAGGGGACACCATATATTTT
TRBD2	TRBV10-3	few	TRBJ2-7	CAIHRELADKDEQYF	TGTGCCATCCACCGGGAACTAGCGGACAAAGACGAGCAGTACTTC
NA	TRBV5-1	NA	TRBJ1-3	CASSLVGYGNTIYF	TGCGCCAGCAGCTTGGTAGGGTATGGAAACACCATATATTTT
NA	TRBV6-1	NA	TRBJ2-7	CASSRERRSEQYF	TGTGCCAGCAGCCGCGAACGGAGGAGCGAGCAGTACTTC